This T cell receptor beta chain was captured in a study of blood T cell repertoires in COVID-19. For the study at large: Both acute and convalescent COVID-19 samples were obtained from the United States, Italy and Spain. The analysed material was cDNA or gDNA that came from T cells, B-cell-depleted T cells, or PBMCs.

The method was immunoSEQ multiplex PCR; TCRdb's version includes in-frame clones alone and lacks a portion of them. The data contain approximately 60,000 clones, less than 85% of them singletons. This CDR3 has 18 residues. Trimming removed 3 bases at V and 2 bases at J, with 19 bases between. CDR1 KGHDR and CDR2 SFDVKD come from the germline V gene. The V and J genes are TRBV24-1 and TRBJ1-5; D possibly corresponds to TRBD1 (5 bases). The source of this sequence is a man aged 55-75 years with acute or convalescent COVID-19. The source material was peripheral blood. The CDR3 here is CATSDGTWGGSGNQPQHF. As DNA, the CDR3 is TGTGCCACCAGTGATGGGACCTGGGGAGGGAGCGGCAATCAGCCCCAGCATTTT.